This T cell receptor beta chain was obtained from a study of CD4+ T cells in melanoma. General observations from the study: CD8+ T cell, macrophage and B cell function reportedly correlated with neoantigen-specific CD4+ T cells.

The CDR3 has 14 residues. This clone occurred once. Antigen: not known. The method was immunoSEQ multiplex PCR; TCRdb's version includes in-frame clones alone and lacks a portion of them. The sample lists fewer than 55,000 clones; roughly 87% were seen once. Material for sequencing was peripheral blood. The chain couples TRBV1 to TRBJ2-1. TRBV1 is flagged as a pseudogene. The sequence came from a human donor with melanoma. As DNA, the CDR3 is TGCACCAGCAGTAGGCAAGGGCCACTTAATGAGCAGTTCTTC. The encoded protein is CTSSRQGPLNEQFF.